The sample holds one count of the clone carrying this T cell receptor beta chain. This table comes from immunoSEQ multiplex PCR, and its TCRdb copy is limited to in-frame clones, with some not included. Of approximately 50,000 clones in the sample, under 95% are singletons; the top ten hold around 3.6%. The data were obtained in a study of blood T cell repertoires in COVID-19. Study overall: T cells, B-cell-depleted T cells, or PBMCs supplied cDNA or gDNA.

This sequence originates from a human donor in a cohort sampled during active COVID-19. Sequences were obtained from peripheral blood.

CDR3 bases: TGTGCCAGCAGTGAAAACAGGGGGTACACCGGGGAGCTGTTTTTT. Encoded protein: CASSENRGYTGELFF. The chain links TRBV2 to TRBJ2-2, with 8 nucleotides matching TRBD1. The trim removed 2 bases at V and 3 bases at J, leaving 2 bases unmatched. CDR3 length equals 15 residues. CDR1 is SNHLY, CDR2 FYNNEI, per germline.